Given below is one T cell receptor beta chain in context. Its antigen is not identified. These data come from a study of OX40 agonist ivuxolimab in advanced cancers. The wider study: Treatment of patients was with ivuxolimab, an agonistic anti-OX40 (CD134) antibody. Study conclusions and caveats: Some nonresponders also had low normalized T-cell clonal expansion.

Using immunoSEQ multiplex PCR, the repertoire was profiled, and TCRdb retains in-frame clones only, with some absent. The sample holds about 54,000 clones, roughly three quarters seen once. The receptor's source is an adult with an advanced solid tumor such as melanoma, head and neck, liver or kidney cancer. Sequences were derived from CD4+ or CD8+ T cells sorted from blood, sampled in a trial of the OX40 agonist ivuxolimab.

CDR3 amino acids: CAIKDSHSYNEQFF. The DNA of the CDR3 is TGTGCCATCAAGGACAGCCACTCCTACAATGAGCAGTTCTTC. The chain couples TRBV10-3 to TRBJ2-1; possible D gene TRBD1, 6 bases. With 7 bases removed from V and 0 bases from J, the gap between germline ends came to 10 bases. The CDR3 consists of 14 residues. Germline CDR1 is ENHRY and CDR2 is SYGVKD.